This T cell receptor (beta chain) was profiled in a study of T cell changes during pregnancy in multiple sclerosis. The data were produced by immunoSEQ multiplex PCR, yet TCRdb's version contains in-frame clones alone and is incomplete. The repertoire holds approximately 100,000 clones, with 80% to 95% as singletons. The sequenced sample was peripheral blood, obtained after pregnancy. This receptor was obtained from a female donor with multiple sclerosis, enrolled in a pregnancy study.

The CDR3 DNA is TGTGCCAGCAGCTTAACGCAGGCAAGTAGCTCTGGAAACACCATATATTTT. Residues: CASSLTQASSSGNTIYF. The V and J genes are TRBV7-3 and TRBJ1-3; D gene unclear. The CDR3 totals 17 residues. V was trimmed by 0 bases and J by 0 bases, leaving 12 bases between them. From germline, CDR1 is SGHTA and CDR2 FQGTGA.